This T cell receptor (beta chain) derives from a study of T cells in Graves' hyperthyroidism and ophthalmopathy (dated by TCRdb to about 2019). Background for the entire study: To identify TCR V-J signatures that set the groups apart, the researchers used a discovery cohort of 95 to 100 patients, made up of under 50 with Graves' ophthalmopathy and some 56 with stable Graves' hyperthyroidism. Prospective prediction of ophthalmopathy was tested in an independent validation cohort of 18 to 20 hyperthyroidism patients and 15 to 17 patients who later progressed to ophthalmopathy. The 75 to 100 discovery patients were randomly split 7:3 into training and test sets. In about six Graves' hyperthyroidism patients, the study also compared T-cell repertoires from thyroid tissue with T-cell repertoires from blood. Once sampling was done, hyperthyroidism patients were given methimazole at a starting dose of 30 mg daily, whereas ophthalmopathy patients were given high-dose intravenous methylprednisolone. The paper describes TCR Vbeta CDR3 sequencing of more than 120 peripheral blood samples, made up of around 41 ophthalmopathy patients, around 73 hyperthyroidism patients and 17 progressor patients. The research as a whole found: Most expanded thyroid clonotypes (frequency above 0.001) were also detected in blood, suggesting blood repertoires may reflect thyroid immune responses. Sample size was not statistically predetermined, and investigators were not blinded to group allocation. In validation, progression to ophthalmopathy was predicted by the model with 70.59% sensitivity and around 75% specificity, a median of around 6.5 months before onset. A 13 V-J signature model separated ophthalmopathy from stable hyperthyroidism, with about 88% sensitivity and roughly 81% specificity in cross-validation and 80%/75% in testing.

The CDR3 contains 14 residues, cysteine and phenylalanine counted. The only DNA kept is the CDR3, 42 bases in frame from the first base. Trimming removed 5 bases from V and 1 base from J, leaving 15 bases between the germline ends. CDR1 and CDR2 were assigned from the germline V gene (reference sequence) as DFQATT and SNEGSKA. The TCR beta CDR3 regions were amplified from the RNA transcripts. A first-round RT-PCR of the TCR CDR3 used the HTBI primer set with the Qiagen OneStep RT-PCR kit. Libraries were constructed in a second round of multiplex PCR, after which size selection and purification were carried out. Libraries were sequenced paired-end with 100 bp reads on an Illumina HiSeq2000. In the original analysis: SOAPnuke was used to process the raw data, with reads discarded if the reads contained adapters or uncalled bases, had a mean Phred below 15, or lacked an exact constant-primer or identifier match. COPE v1.2.5 was used to merge high-quality paired reads, and clonotypes were defined as unique nucleotide sequences. Clonotypes were aligned to IMGT TRBV, TRBD and TRBJ reference segments using MiTCR v1.1. Only V-J combinations with frequency above 0.0001, covering about 99% of repertoires, were analysed. A TCS score was defined as the ratio between F50 (clonal expansion) and ExV (chaos), using BLOSUM62-based TCRdist between CDR3 peptides within each V-J. Welch's t-statistics and random forest reduced fewer than 550 V-J features to some 14, which were used in a naive Bayes classifier (R e1071). The similarity between thyroid and blood repertoires was quantified using the Morisita-Horn index. Using fastp at Q25 and MiXCR, TCRdb reprocessed the public reads and kept productive beta chains. CDR3 protein sequences are deduplicated, and each keeps its most common genes and DNA. These V and J calls originate from TCRdb's pipeline instead of the authors' own analysis. In this sample the table shows 650,000 to 800,000 distinct CDR3 sequences, 45% of which occur a single time. Clones ranked in the top ten supply less than 9% of the sample.

As concerns this clonotype: Which antigen it targets is not known. Base qualities are missing; no much larger clone stands one base away.

Patients with uncontrolled infections, other autoimmune diseases, pregnancy or lactation were excluded. Diagnoses were based on clinical symptoms, serum thyroxine and TRAb, thyroid ultrasound and orbital computed tomography. Total RNA was extracted with Trizol reagent, and quality was checked on an Agilent 2100 Bioanalyzer. This chain is built from TRBV20-1 and TRBJ2-7; TRBD1 could be the D gene, as 6 bases match. This TCR was recovered from an adult man with Graves' disease, either hyperthyroidism or ophthalmopathy (not recorded which). Sequenced input: peripheral blood or thyroid tissue (not recorded which). The CDR3 loop reads CSARRQDGSYEQYF. The nucleotide sequence is TGCAGTGCTCGGAGACAGGATGGGTCCTACGAGCAGTACTTC.